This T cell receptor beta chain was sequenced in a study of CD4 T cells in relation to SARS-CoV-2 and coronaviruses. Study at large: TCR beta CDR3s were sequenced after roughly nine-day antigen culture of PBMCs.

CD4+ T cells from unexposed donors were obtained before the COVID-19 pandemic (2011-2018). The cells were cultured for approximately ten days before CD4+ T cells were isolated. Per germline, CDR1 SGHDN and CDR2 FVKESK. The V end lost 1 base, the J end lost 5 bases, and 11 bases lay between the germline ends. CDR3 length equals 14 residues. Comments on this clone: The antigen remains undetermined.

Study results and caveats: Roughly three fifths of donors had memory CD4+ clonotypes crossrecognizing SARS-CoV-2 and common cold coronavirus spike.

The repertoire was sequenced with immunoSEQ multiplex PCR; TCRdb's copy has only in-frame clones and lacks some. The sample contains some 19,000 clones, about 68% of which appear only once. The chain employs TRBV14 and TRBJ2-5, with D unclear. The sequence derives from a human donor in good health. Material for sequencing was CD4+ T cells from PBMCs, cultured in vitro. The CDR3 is CASSQGARSETQYF. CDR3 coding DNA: TGTGCCAGCAGCCAAGGTGCCCGGTCGGAGACCCAGTACTTC.